A single sample is the source of the 25 T cell receptor beta chains below, sequenced in a study of vaccination and CD4 T cells after COVID-19. As for treatment: 10-day PBMC culture with coronavirus spike peptide pools or control peptides (ViraFEST assay). No antigen has been identified for these receptors. The Oncomine TCR Beta short-read assay sequenced DNA from cultured CD4+ T cells. TCRdb fed the PCR reads into MiXCR, producing one record per CDR3 protein. The table has about 18,000 distinct CDR3 sequences, about two thirds seen once; the top ten hold less than 7%. The sample consisted of CD4+ T cells from blood, cultured in vitro. These receptor sequences come from a human donor who had recovered from COVID-19.

This chain uses TRBV12-3 or TRBV12-4 with TRBJ2-7; D might be TRBD2 (5 bases). Trimming stripped 1 base from V and 2 bases from J, with 6 bases between. This CDR3 is 13 amino acids long. CDR3 protein: CASSLGGTYEQYF. The CDR3 DNA reads as TGTGCCAGCAGTTTAGGAGGGACCTACGAGCAGTACTTC.

The chain links TRBV11-3 to TRBJ2-2, with D unclear. Germline assignment: CDR1 SGHNT and CDR2 YENEEA. V gave up 1 base and J gave up 2 bases, with 8 bases separating them. The CDR3 runs 15 residues. CDR3 DNA: TGTGCCAGCAGCTTAGCGGGCAGCAACACCGGGGAGCTGTTTTTT. Encoded protein: CASSLAGSNTGELFF.

The chain uses TRBV24-1 and TRBJ2-6; D is possibly TRBD1 or TRBD2 (5 bases each). The CDR3 has 21 residues. V shed 4 bases and J shed 1 base, with 25 bases lying between them. Germline V gene lookup returns CDR1 KGHDR and CDR2 SFDVKD. The CDR3 loop is CATSDRAALGGGESGANVLTF. For the CDR3, the DNA is TGTGCCACCAGTGACCGGGCAGCACTTGGGGGTGGGGAGTCTGGGGCCAACGTCCTGACTTTC.

The rearrangement joins TRBV6-1 to TRBJ2-3, with D perhaps given as TRBD1 or TRBD2 (6 bases each). The CDR3 sequence is 16 residues long. Germline V gene sequence: CDR1 MNHNS, CDR2 SASEGT. V was trimmed by 5 bases and J by 3 bases, leaving 18 bases between them. The DNA for the CDR3 is TGTGCCAGCAGTCCCAGGAGGGGGTTGGGTACAGATACGCAGTATTTT. Translating it yields CASSPRRGLGTDTQYF.

The rearrangement joins TRBV7-2 to TRBJ2-1, with 11 bases that match TRBD1. V was clipped by 1 base and J by 7 bases; unmatched bases: 6. Germline assignment: CDR1 SGHTA and CDR2 FQGNSA. CDR3 length: 16 amino acids. In nucleotides, the CDR3 is TGTGCCAGCAGCTTAGGGGGGACAGGGGGGTTGAATGAGCAGTTCTTC. Amino acid sequence: CASSLGGTGGLNEQFF.

V usage is TRBV6-1 and J usage is TRBJ2-5, with TRBD2 matching 7 bases. Germline loops: CDR1 MNHNS, CDR2 SASEGT. The CDR3 spans 14 residues. V shed 6 bases, J shed 5 bases, and the junction held 9 bases outside the gene matches. CDR3 DNA sequence: TGTGCCAGCAGACAATCAGCGGGGCTGGAGACCCAGTACTTC. As protein: CASRQSAGLETQYF.

This clonotype was seen a few times. The chain carries TRBV7-2 and TRBJ2-3; no reliable D call. V lost 1 base and J lost 4, with 9 bases in between. This CDR3 contains 14 residues. CDR1 and CDR2 from the germline V gene are SGHTA and FQGNSA. CDR3 sequence (DNA): TGTGCCAGCAGCTTAGAGTTCAGCGCAGATACGCAGTATTTT. It codes for CASSLEFSADTQYF.

This chain uses TRBV12-3 or TRBV12-4 with TRBJ1-2; TRBD1 aligns across 7 bases. The CDR3 has 14 residues. V shed 5 bases, J shed 0 bases, and the junction held 3 bases outside the gene matches. CDR3 in DNA: TGTGCCAGCAGTCTAGGGACAGCTAACTATGGCTACACCTTC. It encodes CASSLGTANYGYTF.

The chain combines TRBV7-3 with TRBJ2-2; 14 nucleotides align to TRBD2. Trimming removed 5 bases from V and 5 bases from J; junction bases left unmatched: 4. Germline V gives CDR1 SGHTA, CDR2 FQGTGA. This CDR3 comprises 16 residues. CDR3 sequence reads: CASSPRTSGRTGELFF. The DNA for the CDR3 is TGTGCCAGCAGCCCCAGGACTAGCGGGAGGACCGGGGAGCTGTTTTTT.

This clonotype was counted only a few times. This chain connects TRBV2 to TRBJ1-5, with D unresolved. Trimming stripped 8 bases from V and 3 bases from J, with 8 bases between. The length of the CDR3 is 12 residues. Germline V gene sequence: CDR1 SNHLY, CDR2 FYNNEI. The CDR3 reads CASRPFNQPQHF. For the CDR3, the DNA is TGTGCCAGCCGACCATTCAATCAGCCCCAGCATTTT.

J is TRBJ2-7 and V is TRBV29-1; TRBD1 matches at 8 bases. CDR1 SQVTM and CDR2 ANQGSEA come from the germline V gene. The CDR3 runs 16 residues. With V trimmed by 1 base and J by 2 bases, 10 bases remained unmatched. CDR3 in amino acids: CSVEAAMTGAPYEQYF. The CDR3 DNA is TGCAGCGTTGAAGCGGCAATGACAGGGGCTCCCTACGAGCAGTACTTC.

V gene TRBV29-1 combines with J gene TRBJ2-5, with 7 positions matching TRBD1. CDR1 and CDR2 from the germline V gene are SQVTM and ANQGSEA. This CDR3 contains 14 residues. The V and J ends lost 4 bases and 2 bases, in that order; junction bases with no gene match: 7. The CDR3 loop reads CSVGRDRRQETQYF. CDR3 DNA sequence: TGCAGCGTTGGCCGGGACAGAAGACAAGAGACCCAGTACTTC.

This clonotype was recorded only once. This rearrangement joins TRBV27 to TRBJ1-1; possible D gene TRBD1, 5 bases. CDR1 and CDR2 from the germline V gene are MNHEY and SMNVEV (reference sequence). V was trimmed by 7 bases and J by 4 bases, leaving 13 bases between them. The CDR3 has 13 residues. The chain's CDR3 is CASTVGAGTEAFF. As DNA, the CDR3 is TGTGCCAGCACTGTAGGGGCGGGCACTGAAGCTTTCTTT.

The V and J genes are TRBV15 and TRBJ1-2; a possible D gene is TRBD1 (6 bases). CDR1 LNHNV and CDR2 YYDKDF come from the germline V gene (reference sequence). There are 15 residues in the CDR3. The germline V and J ends were trimmed by 3 bases and 0 bases, with 11 bases remaining between them. The CDR3: CATSRPQGANYGYTF. The DNA of the CDR3 is TGTGCCACCAGCAGGCCACAGGGAGCTAACTATGGCTACACCTTC.

The chain couples TRBV6-2 or TRBV6-3 to TRBJ1-5; 7 positions match TRBD1. The CDR3 runs 16 residues. V gave up 5 bases and J gave up 3 bases; unmatched junction bases: 10. Germline V CDR1 and CDR2: MNHEY, SVGEGT. The CDR3, as DNA: TGTGCCAGCAGTGCCCAGGGCAGGGGGTTCAATCAGCCCCAGCATTTT. Its translation: CASSAQGRGFNQPQHF.

This clonotype appeared once. The J gene is TRBJ1-5, the V gene TRBV28, with D possibly being TRBD1 (5 bases). Germline loops: CDR1 MDHEN, CDR2 SYDVKM. CDR3 length: 15 residues. V was shortened by 6 bases and J by 3 bases, with 15 bases between the two germline ends. The CDR3 sequence is CASSPWGTHNQPQHF. The CDR3 nucleotides are TGTGCCAGCAGCCCCTGGGGGACTCACAATCAGCCCCAGCATTTT. Using reference TRBV28 and TRBJ1-5 for the parts outside the CDR3, the full variable domain is DVKVTQSSRYLVKRTGEKVFLECVQDMDHENMFWYRQDPGLGLRLIYFSYDVKMKEKGDIPEGYSVSREKKERFSLILESASTNQTSMYLCASSPWGTHNQPQHFGDGTRLSIL.

This chain joins TRBV5-1 and TRBJ2-7, with D hard to call. Germline V gene lookup returns CDR1 SGHRS and CDR2 YFSETQ. The CDR3 spans 12 residues. V was cut by 0 bases and J by 4 bases, with 5 bases left in between. The CDR3 sequence: CASSLDNYEQYF. The CDR3 DNA follows: TGCGCCAGCAGCTTGGACAATTACGAGCAGTACTTC.

DNA of the CDR3: TGTGCCAGCAGTTACAAGGCAGAAGCTTTCTTT. Protein: CASSYKAEAFF. The rearrangement joins TRBV6-2 or TRBV6-3 to TRBJ1-1; D is unclear. V was trimmed by 2 bases and J by 8 bases, leaving 6 bases between them. The CDR3 contains 11 residues. Germline-derived CDR1 and CDR2 are MNHEY and SVGEGT.

The chain links TRBV11-3 to TRBJ2-7; 7 bases are shared with TRBD2. The V gene end was trimmed by 6 bases and the J gene end by 0 bases; junction bases not matched to a gene: 14. The CDR3 has 17 amino acids. In germline, CDR1 is SGHNT, CDR2 YENEEA. The CDR3 coding sequence is TGTGCCAGCAGACGCAAACGCCGGGGGGAAAGCTCCTACGAGCAGTACTTC. Translating gives CASRRKRRGESSYEQYF. The full variable domain, its missing parts supplied by reference TRBV11-3 and TRBJ2-7, is EAGVVQSPRYKIIEKKQPVAFWCNPISGHNTLYWYLQNLGQGPELLIRYENEEAVDDSQLPKDRFSAERLKGVDSTLKIQPAELGDSAVYLCASRRKRRGESSYEQYFGPGTRLTVT.

The chain links TRBV2 to TRBJ1-2, with 8 positions matching TRBD1. V shed 4 bases and J 2 bases; nucleotides not matched to a gene: 0. Germline CDR1 SNHLY, CDR2 FYNNEI. The CDR3 sequence is 13 residues long. The CDR3 reads CASSGTGNYGYTF. The CDR3 nucleotides are TGTGCCAGCAGTGGGACAGGGAACTATGGCTACACCTTC.

This clonotype was seen a few times. The gene calls are TRBV27 and TRBJ2-2; 10 bases line up with TRBD1. V dropped 6 bases and J dropped 4; count of bases not matched to a gene: 5. CDR1 and CDR2 (germline): MNHEY, SMNVEV (reference sequence). This CDR3 is 15 amino acids long. CDR3 region: CASRPGQGLTGELFF. The CDR3 DNA reads as TGTGCCAGCAGGCCGGGACAGGGGCTCACCGGGGAGCTGTTTTTT.

The chain has TRBV12-3 or TRBV12-4 and TRBJ2-1, with D tentatively TRBD2 (5 bases). The CDR3 runs 11 residues. Trimming shortened V by 4 bases and J by 11 bases, and 9 bases separated the two germline ends. CDR3 residues: CASSSRGKQFF. The CDR3 coding sequence is TGTGCCAGCAGTTCTCGGGGAAAGCAGTTCTTC.

The chain couples TRBV30 to TRBJ1-5, with unresolved D. Germline lookup yields CDR1 GTSNPN and CDR2 SVGIG (reference sequence). V lost 1 base and J lost 2, with 9 bases in between. CDR3 length: 14 residues. The DNA for the CDR3 is TGTGCCTGGAGTGGGGGTGTTGGCAATCAGCCCCAGCATTTT. Amino acid sequence: CAWSGGVGNQPQHF.

The V call is TRBV6-5, the J call TRBJ1-2; 7 bases map to TRBD1. The CDR3 is made up of 16 amino acids. Germline V CDR1 and CDR2: MNHEY, SVGAGI. The junction had 20 bases not matched to a gene; V was cut back by 4 bases and J by 12 bases. CDR3 region: CASSFGYSTGVQSNTF. The CDR3 region has the DNA TGTGCCAGCAGTTTTGGGTATTCAACAGGGGTTCAATCCAACACCTTC.

V and J are TRBV7-2 and TRBJ2-7; no reliable D call. V lost 0 bases and J 1 base, leaving 13 bases between the germline ends. Germline assignment: CDR1 SGHTA and CDR2 FQGNSA. The CDR3 runs to 16 residues. The chain's CDR3 is CASSLAAGTLSYEQYF. CDR3 in DNA: TGTGCCAGCAGCTTAGCCGCAGGAACTCTTTCCTACGAGCAGTACTTC. Supplemented by reference TRBV7-2 and TRBJ2-7, the full variable domain reads GAGVSQSPSNKVTEKGKDVELRCDPISGHTALYWYRQSLGQGLEFLIYFQGNSAPDKSGLPSDRFSAERTGGSVSTLTIQRTQQEDSAVYLCASSLAAGTLSYEQYFGPGTRLTVT.